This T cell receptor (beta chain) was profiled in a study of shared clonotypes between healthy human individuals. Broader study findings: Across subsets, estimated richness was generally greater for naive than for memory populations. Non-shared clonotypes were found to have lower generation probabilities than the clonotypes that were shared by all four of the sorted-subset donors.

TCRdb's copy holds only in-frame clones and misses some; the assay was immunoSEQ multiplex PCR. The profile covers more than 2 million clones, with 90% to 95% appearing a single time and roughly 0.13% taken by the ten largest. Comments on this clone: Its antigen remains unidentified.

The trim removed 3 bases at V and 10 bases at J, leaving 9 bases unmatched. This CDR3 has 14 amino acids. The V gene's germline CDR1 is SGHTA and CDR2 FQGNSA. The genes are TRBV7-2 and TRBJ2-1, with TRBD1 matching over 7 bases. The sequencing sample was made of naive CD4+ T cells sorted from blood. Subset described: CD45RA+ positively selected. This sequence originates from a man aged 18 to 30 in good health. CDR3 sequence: CASSFQGDTGEQFF. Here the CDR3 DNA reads TGTGCCAGCAGCTTCCAGGGGGACACAGGAGAGCAGTTCTTC.